A selection of T cell receptor beta chains follows, all from one sample in a study of T cell changes during pregnancy in multiple sclerosis. Profiled with immunoSEQ multiplex PCR; TCRdb holds only in-frame clones, not every one. Of about 20,000 clones listed, roughly nine tenths are singletons. The material was CD8+ T cells from peripheral blood mononuclear cells, obtained after pregnancy. All receptors derive from a female donor in good health, enrolled as a control in a pregnancy study. CDR3s include the opening cysteine and the closing phenylalanine or tryptophan. D genes are given only for firm matches. Part of the rows lack a size; the others show once, few, many or a class for expanded clones.

J gene: TRBJ2-5; clone size: -; D gene: -; V gene: TRBV9; CDR3 DNA: TGTGCCAGCAGCGTATCAGCGAGATTACAAGAGACCCAGTACTTC; CDR3 protein: CASSVSARLQETQYF
J gene: TRBJ2-3; clone size: few; D gene: TRBD2; V gene: TRBV9; CDR3 DNA: TGTGCCAGCAGCGTAGGTGCGGGGGATTCTAGCACAGATACGCAGTATTTT; CDR3 protein: CASSVGAGDSSTDTQYF
J gene: TRBJ1-2; clone size: -; D gene: -; V gene: TRBV29-1; CDR3 DNA: TGCAGCGTTGAAACGGTAGATGGCTACACCTTC; CDR3 protein: CSVETVDGYTF
J gene: TRBJ2-5; clone size: -; D gene: -; V gene: TRBV9; CDR3 DNA: TGTGCCAGCAGCGTAGGCGGCAGTTTTCGAGAGACCCAGTACTTC; CDR3 protein: CASSVGGSFRETQYF
J gene: TRBJ2-1; clone size: -; D gene: TRBD2; V gene: TRBV10-3; CDR3 DNA: TGTGCCATCAGTGGGGGACTACTCTTCTACAATGAGCAGTTCTTC; CDR3 protein: CAISGGLLFYNEQFF
J gene: TRBJ2-5; clone size: -; D gene: TRBD2; V gene: TRBV13; CDR3 DNA: TGTGCCAGCAGCTTAGGGGTAGCGGGGGGGCAAGAGACCCAGTACTTC; CDR3 protein: CASSLGVAGGQETQYF
J gene: TRBJ1-1; clone size: once; D gene: TRBD1; V gene: TRBV6-5; CDR3 DNA: TGTGCCAGCAGTTACGGGACAGGCTACATGAACACTGAAGCTTTCTTT; CDR3 protein: CASSYGTGYMNTEAFF
J gene: TRBJ1-1; clone size: few; D gene: -; V gene: TRBV4-2; CDR3 DNA: TGTGCCAGCAGGAGTGGAGGGACTGAAGCTTTCTTT; CDR3 protein: CASRSGGTEAFF
J gene: TRBJ1-1; clone size: -; D gene: -; V gene: TRBV30; CDR3 DNA: TGTGCCTGGAGCCGGGGGGGCACTGAAGCTTTCTTT; CDR3 protein: CAWSRGGTEAFF
J gene: TRBJ1-1; clone size: -; D gene: -; V gene: TRBV5-6; CDR3 DNA: TGTGCCAGCAGCTTATTTGGGAGCTTGGTTGAAGCTTTCTTT; CDR3 protein: CASSLFGSLVEAFF
J gene: TRBJ2-5; clone size: -; D gene: -; V gene: TRBV27; CDR3 DNA: TGTGCCAGCAGTTTATCGGCCCGGGGGGCGGACCAAGAGACCCAGTACTTC; CDR3 protein: CASSLSARGADQETQYF
J gene: TRBJ2-1; clone size: -; D gene: TRBD2; V gene: TRBV7-6; CDR3 DNA: TGTGCCAGCAGCTTAGAAATTGGACTAGCGGGGGTGCAGCAGTTCTTC; CDR3 protein: CASSLEIGLAGVQQFF
J gene: TRBJ2-1; clone size: -; D gene: TRBD2; V gene: TRBV19; CDR3 DNA: TGTGCCAGTAGTCTTGGACTAGCGGGAGGAAATGAGCAGTTCTTC; CDR3 protein: CASSLGLAGGNEQFF
J gene: TRBJ2-7; clone size: -; D gene: TRBD1; V gene: TRBV7-9; CDR3 DNA: TGTGCCAGCAGCTCGATGGACAGGCCAACCTACGAGCAGTACTTC; CDR3 protein: CASSSMDRPTYEQYF
J gene: TRBJ2-3; clone size: few; D gene: TRBD1; V gene: TRBV19; CDR3 DNA: TGTGCCAGTAGTCCCGGACAGGGCGGATCGGATACGCAGTATTTT; CDR3 protein: CASSPGQGGSDTQYF
J gene: TRBJ2-1; clone size: -; D gene: TRBD1; V gene: TRBV7-2; CDR3 DNA: TGTGCCAGCAGCTACTCAGGGGGCCCCAATGAGCAGTTCTTC; CDR3 protein: CASSYSGGPNEQFF
J gene: TRBJ2-7; clone size: -; D gene: TRBD1; V gene: TRBV20-1; CDR3 DNA: TGCAGTGCGGGACAGGGCGAGCAGTACTTC; CDR3 protein: CSAGQGEQYF
J gene: TRBJ1-4; clone size: -; D gene: -; V gene: TRBV7-9; CDR3 DNA: TGTGCCAGCAGCCCTTTAGCCGAAGAAAAACTGTTTTTT; CDR3 protein: CASSPLAEEKLFF
J gene: TRBJ1-1; clone size: once; D gene: TRBD1; V gene: TRBV9; CDR3 DNA: TGTGCCAGCAGCCCAACGGACAGGGCGAACACTGAAGCTTTCTTT; CDR3 protein: CASSPTDRANTEAFF
J gene: TRBJ1-1; clone size: -; D gene: -; V gene: TRBV30; CDR3 DNA: TGTGCCTGGAGCCCGGGAGGGACTGAAGCTTTCTTT; CDR3 protein: CAWSPGGTEAFF
J gene: TRBJ1-1; clone size: -; D gene: TRBD1; V gene: TRBV6-5; CDR3 DNA: TGTGCCAGCAGTTACCGACAGGGTGAAGCTTTCTTT; CDR3 protein: CASSYRQGEAFF
J gene: TRBJ2-1; clone size: -; D gene: -; V gene: TRBV13; CDR3 DNA: TGTGCCAGCAGCTTGGGAGAGCTGAACAATGAGCAGTTCTTC; CDR3 protein: CASSLGELNNEQFF
J gene: TRBJ1-1; clone size: -; D gene: -; V gene: TRBV2; CDR3 DNA: TGTGCCAGCAGTGAAGTTTGGGAGGGTGCCACTGAAGCTTTCTTT; CDR3 protein: CASSEVWEGATEAFF
J gene: TRBJ2-2; clone size: -; D gene: -; V gene: TRBV15; CDR3 DNA: TGTGCCACTATGCAGGGGAACACCGGGGAGCTGTTTTTT; CDR3 protein: CATMQGNTGELFF
J gene: TRBJ2-7; clone size: once; D gene: TRBD2; V gene: TRBV5-6; CDR3 DNA: TGTGCCAGCAGCTTGGCCCTAGCGGGACTCTACGAGCAGTACTTC; CDR3 protein: CASSLALAGLYEQYF
J gene: TRBJ2-3; clone size: -; D gene: TRBD2; V gene: TRBV6-5; CDR3 DNA: TGTGCCAGCAGTTTAACTAGCGGGAGGGCAGATACGCAGTATTTT; CDR3 protein: CASSLTSGRADTQYF
J gene: TRBJ2-3; clone size: -; D gene: -; V gene: TRBV6-5; CDR3 DNA: TGTGCCAGCGGAGCTAGCGAACTCACAGATACGCAGTATTTT; CDR3 protein: CASGASELTDTQYF
J gene: TRBJ1-1; clone size: -; D gene: TRBD1; V gene: TRBV7-8; CDR3 DNA: TGTGCCAGCAGCTCCAGACAGGGTTCGAAGACTGAAGCTTTCTTT; CDR3 protein: CASSSRQGSKTEAFF
J gene: TRBJ1-5; clone size: -; D gene: TRBD1; V gene: TRBV29-1; CDR3 DNA: TGCAGCGTTGAAGAGGACAGGGGACAGTCCCAGCATTTT; CDR3 protein: CSVEEDRGQSQHF
J gene: TRBJ2-7; clone size: -; D gene: TRBD2; V gene: TRBV27; CDR3 DNA: TGTGCCAGCCAATCCGCGGGGGGTCCCTCGGACGAGCAGTACTTC; CDR3 protein: CASQSAGGPSDEQYF
J gene: TRBJ1-2; clone size: -; D gene: -; V gene: TRBV9; CDR3 DNA: TGTGCCAGCAGCGTAGAACAGGGCTATGGCTACACCTTC; CDR3 protein: CASSVEQGYGYTF
J gene: TRBJ2-5; clone size: -; D gene: TRBD2; V gene: TRBV27; CDR3 DNA: TGTGCCAGCAGTTTAGCGGGGGGACACCAAGAGACCCAGTACTTC; CDR3 protein: CASSLAGGHQETQYF
J gene: TRBJ1-1; clone size: -; D gene: TRBD1; V gene: TRBV11-2; CDR3 DNA: TGTGCCAGCAGCCTAGAGGGGACAGGGGTTGAAGCTTTCTTT; CDR3 protein: CASSLEGTGVEAFF
J gene: TRBJ2-3; clone size: -; D gene: TRBD2; V gene: TRBV5-8; CDR3 DNA: TGTGCCATACCTAGCGGTCGCACAGATACGCAGTATTTT; CDR3 protein: CAIPSGRTDTQYF
J gene: TRBJ1-3; clone size: -; D gene: -; V gene: TRBV25-1; CDR3 DNA: TGTGCCAGCAGTCGGCCGGGGATTGGAAACACCATATATTTT; CDR3 protein: CASSRPGIGNTIYF
J gene: TRBJ2-2; clone size: -; D gene: TRBD1; V gene: TRBV6-1; CDR3 DNA: TGTGCCACCTCAATCCCAACAGGGGCCCCCGGGGAGCTGTTTTTT; CDR3 protein: CATSIPTGAPGELFF
J gene: TRBJ1-6; clone size: once; D gene: -; V gene: TRBV2; CDR3 DNA: TGTGCCAGCTTCGAGAGGGACTATAATTCACCCCTCCACTTT; CDR3 protein: CASFERDYNSPLHF
J gene: TRBJ2-4; clone size: -; D gene: -; V gene: TRBV5-6; CDR3 DNA: TGTGCCAGCAGCTCCCTCGACAGTACATTAGCCAAAAACATTCAGTACTTC; CDR3 protein: CASSSLDSTLAKNIQYF
J gene: TRBJ2-5; clone size: -; D gene: -; V gene: TRBV12-5; CDR3 DNA: TGTGCTAGTGGTTTGGCTGGCCCCCAAGAGACCCAGTACTTC; CDR3 protein: CASGLAGPQETQYF
J gene: TRBJ1-2; clone size: -; D gene: -; V gene: TRBV9; CDR3 DNA: TGTGCCAGCAGCTCCCCCCCGGATGGCTACACCTTC; CDR3 protein: CASSSPPDGYTF
J gene: TRBJ1-2; clone size: -; D gene: -; V gene: TRBV9; CDR3 DNA: TGTGCCAGCAGCGTAGGGGTTGGGGGGGGAGTCTATGGCTACACCTTC; CDR3 protein: CASSVGVGGGVYGYTF
J gene: TRBJ2-6; clone size: -; D gene: -; V gene: TRBV7-2; CDR3 DNA: TGTGCCAGCAGCTTAAGGGGTGGGGCCAACGTCCTGACTTTC; CDR3 protein: CASSLRGGANVLTF
J gene: TRBJ2-3; clone size: once; D gene: -; V gene: TRBV19; CDR3 DNA: TGTGCCAGTAGTATGCCTAGCGGCACAGATACGCAGTATTTT; CDR3 protein: CASSMPSGTDTQYF
J gene: TRBJ2-5; clone size: -; D gene: TRBD2; V gene: TRBV29-1; CDR3 DNA: TGCAGCGCATCGGGACTAGCGGGGGGAGGGGAGACCCAGTACTTC; CDR3 protein: CSASGLAGGGETQYF
J gene: TRBJ2-3; clone size: -; D gene: TRBD2; V gene: TRBV10-2; CDR3 DNA: TGCGCCAGCAGGGTAGCGGGCCGCACAGATACGCAGTATTTT; CDR3 protein: CASRVAGRTDTQYF
J gene: TRBJ2-3; clone size: -; D gene: -; V gene: TRBV7-9; CDR3 DNA: TGTGCCAGCAGCTTAGACGCAGCGGATACGCAGTATTTT; CDR3 protein: CASSLDAADTQYF
J gene: TRBJ2-7; clone size: -; D gene: -; V gene: TRBV6-1; CDR3 DNA: TGTGCCAGCACTAATCTTCAGGGGCCCTACGAGCAGTACTTC; CDR3 protein: CASTNLQGPYEQYF
J gene: TRBJ1-2; clone size: -; D gene: -; V gene: TRBV23-1; CDR3 DNA: TGCGCCAGCAGTCAATCATCGGGGAGGTCTAACTATGGCTACACCTTC; CDR3 protein: CASSQSSGRSNYGYTF
J gene: TRBJ2-7; clone size: -; D gene: -; V gene: TRBV18; CDR3 DNA: TGTGCCAGCTCACCCGGGTCGTACGAGCAGTACTTC; CDR3 protein: CASSPGSYEQYF
J gene: TRBJ2-1; clone size: -; D gene: TRBD1; V gene: TRBV30; CDR3 DNA: TGTGCCTGGGCACAGGGGGCCTCCTACAATGAGCAGTTCTTC; CDR3 protein: CAWAQGASYNEQFF
J gene: TRBJ2-7; clone size: -; D gene: -; V gene: TRBV30; CDR3 DNA: TGTGCCTGGAGTGTATTGGTCCAGCGGACCTACGAGCAGTACTTC; CDR3 protein: CAWSVLVQRTYEQYF